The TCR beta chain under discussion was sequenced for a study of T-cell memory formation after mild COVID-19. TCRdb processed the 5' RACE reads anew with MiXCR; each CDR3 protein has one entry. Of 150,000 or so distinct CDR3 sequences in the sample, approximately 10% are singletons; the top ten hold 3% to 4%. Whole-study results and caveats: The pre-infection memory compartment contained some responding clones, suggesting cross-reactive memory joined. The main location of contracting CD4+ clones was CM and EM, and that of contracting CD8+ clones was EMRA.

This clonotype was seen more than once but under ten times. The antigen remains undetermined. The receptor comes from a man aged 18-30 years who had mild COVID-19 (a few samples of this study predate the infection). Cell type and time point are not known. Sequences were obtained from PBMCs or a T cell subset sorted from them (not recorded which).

The CDR3: CASSSGQGVEAFF. The CDR3 region has the DNA TGTGCCAGCAGCTCAGGACAGGGGGTCGAAGCTTTCTTT. The chain combines TRBV7-2 with TRBJ1-1; TRBD1 agrees at 10 bases. In germline, CDR1 is SGHTA, CDR2 FQGNSA. The CDR3 covers 13 residues. Unmatched junction bases numbered 4, after V lost 4 bases and J lost 8 bases.